What follows are 24 T cell receptor beta chains derived from one specimen sequenced in a study of cytomegalovirus exposure and HLA in healthy donors. Vbeta (60) and Jbeta (13) primers were used in the PCR. Here immunoSEQ multiplex PCR was the method, and the copy in TCRdb shows in-frame clones only, minus some. The sample has 150,000 to 200,000 clones, more than 60% seen once; the top ten hold around 3%. Sequenced input: PBMCs. The receptors here all came from a female donor in good health and CMV-seronegative.

The V gene is TRBV28, the J gene TRBJ1-5; TRBD1 agrees at 7 bases. Per germline, CDR1 MDHEN and CDR2 SYDVKM. The CDR3 is made up of 14 amino acids. With 4 bases clipped from V and 7 bases from J, the junction kept 7 bases outside the gene matches. For the CDR3, the DNA is TGTGCCAGCAGTTCTCACAGGGGTGGGCAGCCCCAGCATTTT. This encodes CASSSHRGGQPQHF.

V is TRBV5-4 and J is TRBJ2-3; 7 nucleotides line up with TRBD1. Germline V CDR1 and CDR2: SGHNT, YYREEE (reference sequence). The CDR3 sequence is 15 residues long. The trim removed 0 bases at V and 2 bases at J, leaving 3 bases unmatched. The CDR3 nucleotides are TGTGCCAGCAGCTTGGGACAGGGCATCACAGATACGCAGTATTTT. This encodes CASSLGQGITDTQYF.

The J gene is TRBJ2-7, the V gene TRBV6-5, with D maybe TRBD1 (6 bases). The germline gives CDR1 MNHEY, CDR2 SVGAGI. The CDR3 totals 13 residues. V lost 2 bases to trimming and J lost 3 bases, with 8 bases between them. DNA of the CDR3: TGTGCCAGCAGTTACCAGGACAGCTACGAGCAGTACTTC. Protein: CASSYQDSYEQYF.

The J gene is TRBJ1-5, the V gene TRBV7-2, with D maybe TRBD1 (5 bases). The ends were cut back, 4 bases at V and 11 bases at J, with 15 bases in the middle. CDR3 length: 13 residues. CDR1 SGHTA and CDR2 FQGNSA come from the germline V gene. The CDR3 loop reads CASSYPGVGAQHF. The CDR3 DNA reads as TGTGCCAGCAGCTATCCGGGGGTTGGGGCCCAGCATTTT. Based on the CDR3 plus reference TRBV7-2 and TRBJ1-5, the full variable domain is GAGVSQSPSNKVTEKGKDVELRCDPISGHTALYWYRQSLGQGLEFLIYFQGNSAPDKSGLPSDRFSAERTGGSVSTLTIQRTQQEDSAVYLCASSYPGVGAQHFGDGTRLSIL.

The V call is TRBV28, the J call TRBJ2-7, with 8 bases fitting TRBD1. J gave up 1 base and V 7 bases, and 6 bases lay outside the gene matches. Per germline, CDR1 MDHEN and CDR2 SYDVKM. The CDR3 totals 14 residues. CDR3 region: CASNPGQASYEQYF. CDR3 DNA: TGTGCCAGCAATCCGGGACAGGCATCCTACGAGCAGTACTTC. The whole variable domain, filled in from reference TRBV28 and TRBJ2-7, reads DVKVTQSSRYLVKRTGEKVFLECVQDMDHENMFWYRQDPGLGLRLIYFSYDVKMKEKGDIPEGYSVSREKKERFSLILESASTNQTSMYLCASNPGQASYEQYFGPGTRLTVT.

The chain recombines TRBV5-8 with TRBJ2-1, with TRBD2 identical over 10 bases. The CDR3 contains 15 residues. V was pared by 4 bases and J by 3 bases, with 4 bases of the junction left unmatched. Germline CDR1 reads SGHTS; CDR2 reads YDEGEE. CDR3 loop: CASSTGTSDYNEQFF. DNA for the CDR3: TGTGCCAGCAGCACAGGGACTAGCGACTACAATGAGCAGTTCTTC.

The chain is built from TRBV5-4 and TRBJ2-3, with D possibly matching TRBD1 (6 bases). CDR3 size: 14 residues. Germline values: CDR1 SGHNT, CDR2 YYREEE (reference sequence). The ends were cut back, 2 bases at V and 3 bases at J, with 10 bases in the middle. The CDR3 nucleotides are TGTGCCAGCAGCTTAGGGGGTGGTACAGATACGCAGTATTTT. It codes for CASSLGGGTDTQYF.

The chain joins TRBV2 to TRBJ2-3; TRBD2 matches at 8 bases. The V segment lost 7 bases and the J segment 0 bases; nucleotides outside the gene matches: 6. CDR1 and CDR2 from the germline V gene are SNHLY and FYNNEI. This CDR3 contains 15 residues. CDR3 sequence: CASTGTSLSTDTQYF. As DNA, the CDR3 is TGTGCCAGCACCGGGACTAGTTTAAGCACAGATACGCAGTATTTT.

This chain uses TRBV2 with TRBJ1-2; 11 bases agree with TRBD1. This CDR3 is built from 11 residues. J gave up 8 bases and V 11 bases, and 4 bases lay outside the gene matches. CDR1 is SNHLY and CDR2 is FYNNEI in the germline V gene. The CDR3 spells CAGQGAGGYTF. CDR3 bases: TGTGCCGGACAGGGGGCCGGGGGCTACACCTTC.

J is TRBJ2-1 and V is TRBV7-3; TRBD1 matches 9 bases. Germline V CDR1 and CDR2: SGHTA, FQGTGA. Unmatched junction bases numbered 4, after V lost 5 bases and J lost 5 bases. CDR3 length equals 14 residues. CDR3 nucleotides: TGTGCCAGCAGCATTGGGACAGGGAACAATGAGCAGTTCTTC. Its protein is CASSIGTGNNEQFF.

The CDR3 loop reads CAAPKGTGDSPLHF. DNA of the CDR3: TGCGCCGCCCCGAAGGGGACAGGGGATTCACCCCTCCACTTT. The chain uses TRBV10-1 and TRBJ1-6, with 10 bases lining up with TRBD1. The length of the CDR3 is 14 residues. The junction had 9 bases not matched to a gene; V was cut back by 11 bases and J by 8 bases. In germline, CDR1 is WNHNN, CDR2 SYGVQD (reference sequence).

The V gene is TRBV2, the J gene TRBJ1-5; TRBD1 is a possible D gene (6 bases). The CDR3 consists of 15 residues. Germline V gives CDR1 SNHLY, CDR2 FYNNEI. Trimming left V 2 bases short and J 3 bases short, with 11 bases between. The CDR3, as DNA: TGTGCCAGCAGTGAAAGGACAGCCTACAATCAGCCCCAGCATTTT. Its protein product is CASSERTAYNQPQHF.

The V and J genes are TRBV5-1 and TRBJ1-6, with D perhaps TRBD1 (5 bases). CDR3 size: 14 residues. The V gene lost 0 bases and the J gene lost 8 bases, with 9 bases spanning the gap. From germline, CDR1 is SGHRS and CDR2 YFSETQ. The CDR3 region is CASSLEGAYSPLHF. In nucleotides, the CDR3 is TGCGCCAGCAGCTTGGAAGGGGCGTATTCACCCCTCCACTTT. The full variable domain, in which reference TRBV5-1 and TRBJ1-6 provide the parts outside the CDR3, is KAGVTQTPRYLIKTRGQQVTLSCSPISGHRSVSWYQQTPGQGLQFLFEYFSETQRNKGNFPGRFSGRQFSNSRSEMNVSTLELGDSALYLCASSLEGAYSPLHFGNGTRLTVT.

The chain combines TRBV6-5 with TRBJ1-1, with D possibly matching TRBD1 (5 bases). Germline CDR1 reads MNHEY; CDR2 reads SVGAGI. The CDR3 has 13 residues. V shed 2 bases and J shed 4 bases, with 8 bases lying between them. The CDR3, as DNA: TGTGCCAGCAGTTACCCAGGGCTCACTGAAGCTTTCTTT. Protein: CASSYPGLTEAFF.

This chain connects TRBV11-2 to TRBJ2-5; 11 bases map to TRBD2. CDR3 size: 17 residues. Trimming at V came to 4 bases and at J to 5 bases, leaving 12 bases not matched to a gene. Germline V gives CDR1 SGHAT, CDR2 FQNNGV. For the CDR3, the DNA is TGTGCCAGCAGCTCAAACCTACTAGCGGGAGTAGGGGAGACCCAGTACTTC. This sequence encodes CASSSNLLAGVGETQYF.

CDR3 bases: TGTGCCAGCAGTCCCCCCGGGAGGGACACTGAAGCTTTCTTT. Protein product: CASSPPGRDTEAFF. V is TRBV28 and J is TRBJ1-1; D gene uncertain. V dropped 5 bases and J dropped 3 bases, with 13 bases sitting between them. There are 14 residues in the CDR3. The V gene's germline CDR1 is MDHEN and CDR2 SYDVKM.

Concerning this clone itself: The same CDR3 can be traced to other DNA sequences in this sample. CDR3 residues: CASSFDREAGELFF. The CDR3 coding sequence is TGTGCCAGCAGCTTTGACCGCGAGGCCGGGGAGCTGTTTTTT. V gene TRBV5-6 combines with J gene TRBJ2-2; D remains ambiguous. V was trimmed by 2 bases and J by 6 bases, leaving 11 bases between them. This CDR3 spans 14 amino acids. The germline CDR1 and CDR2 sequences are SGHDT and YYEEEE. The full variable domain, completed using reference TRBV5-6 and TRBJ2-2, is DAGVTQSPTHLIKTRGQQVTLRCSPKSGHDTVSWYQQALGQGPQFIFQYYEEEERQRGNFPDRFSGHQFPNYSSELNVNALLLGDSALYLCASSFDREAGELFFGEGSRLTVL.

This chain connects TRBV4-3 to TRBJ2-4; 12 bases fit TRBD2. From germline, CDR1 is LGHNA and CDR2 YSLEER. Losses at the gene ends were 1 base for V and 7 bases for J; bases not matched to a gene: 14. The CDR3 totals 19 residues. For the CDR3, the DNA is TGCGCCAGCAGCCAAGGCCCTAGCGGGGGGGCAGGCAACGGGAACATTCAGTACTTC. This codes for CASSQGPSGGAGNGNIQYF.

The rearrangement uses TRBV9 and TRBJ2-7, with D perhaps TRBD1 (6 bases). The germline V gene has CDR1 SGDLS and CDR2 YYNGEE. There are 16 residues in the CDR3. Trimming left V 0 bases short and J 0 bases short, with 13 bases between. The CDR3 loop reads CASSVAPQGYSYEQYF. The CDR3 coding sequence is TGTGCCAGCAGCGTAGCTCCACAGGGATACTCCTACGAGCAGTACTTC.

The CDR3: CASSPLRGGGETQYF. The DNA for the CDR3 is TGTGCCAGCAGCCCCCTACGGGGCGGGGGGGAGACCCAGTACTTC. The rearrangement joins TRBV9 to TRBJ2-5, with TRBD2 matching over 8 bases. CDR3 length equals 15 residues. In germline, CDR1 is SGDLS, CDR2 YYNGEE. V lost 4 bases and J lost 5; bases outside the gene matches: 10.

The V gene is TRBV10-1, the J gene TRBJ2-1; 8 positions match TRBD2. In germline, CDR1 is WNHNN, CDR2 SYGVQD (reference sequence). The CDR3 spans 14 residues. J lost 8 bases, V lost 2 bases, and 5 bases had no gene match. Here the CDR3 DNA reads TGCGCCAGCAGTGAGGCGGGAGGAGGCGATGAGCAGTTCTTC. This translates into CASSEAGGGDEQFF.

The genes are TRBV10-2 and TRBJ1-5; no reliable D call. Looked up from germline, CDR1 is WSHSY and CDR2 is SAAADI. The V end lost 6 bases, the J end lost 6 bases, and 9 bases lay between the germline ends. The CDR3 is 12 residues long. CDR3 amino acids: CASSSGSQPQHF. The CDR3 DNA reads TGCGCCAGCAGCTCCGGGAGTCAGCCCCAGCATTTT.

This rearrangement joins TRBV19 to TRBJ1-2; 8 positions agree with TRBD1. Germline loops: CDR1 LNHDA, CDR2 SQIVND (reference sequence). The CDR3 contains 17 residues. V dropped 1 base and J dropped 0; count of bases not matched to a gene: 7. CDR3 protein: CASSIAGTGPANYGYTF. Here the CDR3 DNA reads TGTGCCAGTAGTATAGCTGGGACAGGCCCAGCTAACTATGGCTACACCTTC.

The chain employs TRBV27 and TRBJ2-5, with 7 bases that match TRBD1. The DNA matches TRBJ2-7 better at its end, which makes the J call doubtful. The CDR3 consists of 13 residues. Looked up from germline, CDR1 is MNHEY and CDR2 is SMNVEV (reference sequence). CDR3: CASSYGTAYEQYF. The CDR3 nucleotides read TGTGCCAGCAGTTATGGGACAGCCTACGAGCAGTACTTC.